This TCR beta chain appears in the sequencing data of a study of blood T cell repertoires in COVID-19. Only in-frame clones appear in the TCRdb table, and some are missing; sequencing was by immunoSEQ multiplex PCR. Here the sample spans fewer than 45,000 clones, about 80% being singletons. CDR3 length: 17 residues. The sequencing input was peripheral blood. The chain joins TRBV12-1 to TRBJ2-7; TRBD2 is taken as the D call from the table, unchecked against the DNA. TRBV12-1 is annotated as a pseudogene. This TCR was recovered from a human donor in a cohort sampled during active COVID-19. The CDR3 here is CASSFPRSSGQAYEQYF. DNA of the CDR3: TGTGCCAGCAGCTTTCCACGATCTAGCGGGCAGGCCTACGAGCAGTACTTC.